One sample yielded the 23 T cell receptor beta chains listed below, sequenced in a study of blood T cell dynamics during melanoma immunotherapy. Sample time point: week 3, after first cycle of checkpoint inhibitor. The table came from immunoSEQ multiplex PCR; TCRdb's copy has only in-frame clones and leaves some out. The top ten hold about a tenth of the sample, which has 25,000 to 30,000 clones, approximately 88% seen once. This specimen consisted of blood, obtained from a patient treated with checkpoint blockade. The receptor source for this set is a human donor with melanoma.

The V call is TRBV7-2, the J call TRBJ2-1; D is possibly TRBD2 (5 bases). The V gene lost 7 bases and the J gene lost 0 bases, with 10 bases spanning the gap. The CDR3 runs to 14 residues. Germline V CDR1 and CDR2: SGHTA, FQGNSA. The CDR3 DNA follows: TGTGCCAGCAACTCGGGGAGCTCCTACAATGAGCAGTTCTTC. Its protein product is CASNSGSSYNEQFF.

The gene calls are TRBV5-1 and TRBJ2-1, with 7 nucleotides matching TRBD2. The V and J ends lost 5 bases and 9 bases, in that order; junction bases with no gene match: 17. This CDR3 region has 16 residues. Germline values: CDR1 SGHRS, CDR2 YFSETQ. The CDR3 loop is CASSRETSARLAEQFF. In DNA, the CDR3 is TGCGCCAGCAGTCGAGAAACTAGCGCCAGACTTGCTGAGCAGTTCTTC.

The chain couples TRBV7-2 to TRBJ1-3; D may be TRBD1 (6 bases). Per the germline V gene, CDR1 is SGHTA and CDR2 is FQGNSA. V gave up 5 bases and J gave up 3 bases, with 17 bases separating them. CDR3 length: 16 residues. CDR3 in DNA: TGTGCCAGCAGCGTAACGGGACATTTGGGTGGAAACACCATATATTTT. Translation: CASSVTGHLGGNTIYF.

The chain combines TRBV11-1 with TRBJ1-1; D is undetermined. Germline V gene lookup returns CDR1 SGHAT and CDR2 FQDESV (reference sequence). The CDR3 has 15 amino acids. Trimming stripped 6 bases from V and 7 bases from J, with 21 bases between. The CDR3 reads CASSQTDGTPSEAFF. CDR3 nucleotide sequence: TGTGCCAGCAGTCAAACCGACGGTACTCCAAGTGAAGCTTTCTTT.

The chain carries TRBV6-5 and TRBJ2-7; perhaps TRBD1 as D (5 bases). The CDR3 has 13 residues. Germline values: CDR1 MNHEY, CDR2 SVGAGI. Trimming cost V 2 bases and J 2 bases, with 7 bases left between them. The DNA for the CDR3 is TGTGCCAGCAGTTACGACAGAACCTACGAGCAGTACTTC. Translated: CASSYDRTYEQYF.

This chain connects TRBV5-1 to TRBJ1-5; weak D call: TRBD1 (5 bases). The V gene lost 0 bases and the J gene lost 1 base, with 14 bases spanning the gap. The CDR3 spans 17 residues. CDR1 and CDR2 (germline): SGHRS, YFSETQ. The CDR3 DNA reads as TGCGCCAGCAGCTTGGAGGGACTCCCGGGGAGCAATCAGCCCCAGCATTTT. Residues: CASSLEGLPGSNQPQHF.

This chain connects TRBV18 to TRBJ1-5; the match to TRBD1 covers 7 bases. The germline V gene has CDR1 KGHSH and CDR2 LQKENI. The CDR3 is 14 residues long. Trimming took 4 bases from V and 5 from J; bases not matched to a gene: 5. The chain's CDR3 is CASSQAGGDQPQHF. The CDR3 coding sequence is TGTGCCAGCTCACAAGCAGGGGGAGATCAGCCCCAGCATTTT.

The chain carries TRBV5-5 and TRBJ2-7; 7 bases align to TRBD1. V shed 2 bases and J 0 bases; nucleotides not matched to a gene: 11. The CDR3 contains 17 residues. Per germline, CDR1 SGHKS and CDR2 YYEKEE (reference sequence). The CDR3: CASSFRPLGTVSYEQYF. In DNA form, the CDR3 reads TGTGCCAGCAGCTTCCGCCCCCTCGGGACAGTCTCCTACGAGCAGTACTTC.

Of note for this clone: The junction and the germline gene differ at one end; a read error may be behind it. The chain joins TRBV7-7 to TRBJ2-3; 7 bases map to TRBD1. The CDR3 extends over 16 amino acids. Per the germline V gene, CDR1 is SSHAT and CDR2 is FNYEAQ (reference sequence). CDR3 protein: CASSSGTASGTDTQYF. The CDR3 bases are TGTGCTAGCAGCTCGGGGACAGCGTCGGGCACAGATACGCAGTATTTT.

J is TRBJ2-5 and V is TRBV10-3, with D uncertain. In germline, CDR1 is ENHRY, CDR2 SYGVKD. The CDR3 has 14 residues. Trimming removed 2 bases from V and 4 bases from J, with 11 bases in between. The CDR3: CAISEPTVGETQYF. CDR3 DNA: TGTGCCATCAGTGAGCCAACGGTGGGAGAGACCCAGTACTTC.

CDR3 sequence reads: CASSLGISYEQYF. The CDR3 nucleotides are TGTGCCAGCAGCCTGGGGATTTCCTACGAGCAGTACTTC. The J gene is TRBJ2-7, the V gene TRBV5-4; D is unresolved. CDR3 length equals 13 residues. V dropped 4 bases and J dropped 1 base, with 9 bases sitting between them. CDR1 is SGHNT, CDR2 YYREEE, per germline (reference sequence).

The rearrangement uses TRBV4-2 and TRBJ1-1; 11 nucleotides match TRBD1. The germline V gene encodes CDR1 LGHNA and CDR2 YNFKEQ. The ends lost 4 bases at V and 3 bases at J; junction bases unmatched: 4. The CDR3 loop spans 15 amino acids. CDR3 sequence: CASSLPDRGHTEAFF. As DNA, the CDR3 is TGTGCCAGCAGCCTTCCGGACAGGGGGCACACTGAAGCTTTCTTT.

V is TRBV11-3 and J is TRBJ2-2; D is undetermined. The CDR3 extends over 11 amino acids. Trimming stripped 7 bases from V and 6 bases from J, with 6 bases between. CDR1 is SGHNT and CDR2 is YENEEA in the germline V gene. The CDR3 region is CASTLSGELFF. CDR3 coding DNA: TGTGCCAGCACCCTTTCCGGGGAGCTGTTTTTT. The entire variable domain, with the rest obtained from reference TRBV11-3 and TRBJ2-2, is as follows: EAGVVQSPRYKIIEKKQPVAFWCNPISGHNTLYWYLQNLGQGPELLIRYENEEAVDDSQLPKDRFSAERLKGVDSTLKIQPAELGDSAVYLCASTLSGELFFGEGSRLTVL.

The chain is built from TRBV7-6 and TRBJ1-2; 11 positions match TRBD1. The CDR3 loop spans 18 amino acids. The germline V gene encodes CDR1 SGHVS and CDR2 FNYEAQ. J was trimmed by 6 bases and V by 4 bases; bases with no gene match: 16. The CDR3: CASSSSPGQGGMFDGYTF. In DNA, the CDR3 is TGTGCCAGCAGCTCCTCCCCGGGACAGGGGGGTATGTTCGATGGCTACACCTTC.

The rearrangement joins TRBV5-1 to TRBJ2-3, with TRBD2 matching 10 bases. Losses at the gene ends were 4 bases for V and 6 bases for J; bases not matched to a gene: 5. Germline V gives CDR1 SGHRS, CDR2 YFSETQ. The CDR3 runs 14 residues. Here the CDR3 DNA reads TGCGCCAGCAGCCTAGCGGGAGTCCCCGATACGCAGTATTTT. Protein sequence: CASSLAGVPDTQYF.

Here the CDR3 DNA reads TGTGCCAGCAGCTTATCAATAGCGGGGGGGACAGATACGCAGTATTTT. It specifies CASSLSIAGGTDTQYF. V and J are TRBV7-2 and TRBJ2-3, with 11 nucleotides matching TRBD2. The CDR3 covers 16 residues. Germline V gene data show CDR1 as SGHTA and CDR2 as FQGNSA. Trimming cost V 2 bases and J 3 bases; bases outside gene matches: 4.

This rearrangement joins TRBV14 to TRBJ1-3; D may be TRBD1 (5 bases). The germline V gene encodes CDR1 SGHDN and CDR2 FVKESK. The CDR3 consists of 15 residues. V gave up 1 base and J gave up 5 bases, with 12 bases separating them. This chain's CDR3 is CASSQGGLGRNTIYF. The CDR3 nucleotides are TGTGCCAGCAGCCAAGGGGGACTCGGTAGAAACACCATATATTTT.

The rearrangement joins TRBV9 to TRBJ2-7; the match to TRBD1 covers 8 bases. After removal of 1 base from V and 0 bases from J, the junction contained 6 bases not matched to a gene. Germline V lookup: CDR1 SGDLS, CDR2 YYNGEE. The CDR3 sequence is 16 residues long. The CDR3 nucleotides are TGTGCCAGCAGCGTATCTACCGGACAGGGCTCCTACGAGCAGTACTTC. As protein: CASSVSTGQGSYEQYF.

V usage is TRBV11-2 and J usage is TRBJ1-2; 11 bases map to TRBD1. CDR1 is SGHAT and CDR2 is FQNNGV in the germline V gene. The CDR3 is 15 residues long. V lost 5 bases and J lost 3; bases outside the gene matches: 5. CDR3 in DNA: TGTGCCAGCAGCATTGGACAGGGGGCGCACTATGGCTACACCTTC. Amino acids: CASSIGQGAHYGYTF.

This clone occurred once. The chain carries TRBV11-2 and TRBJ1-3; 7 positions agree with TRBD1. After removal of 5 bases from V and 4 bases from J, the junction contained 2 bases not matched to a gene. This CDR3 is built from 13 residues. CDR1 and CDR2 from the germline V gene are SGHAT and FQNNGV. The DNA of the CDR3 is TGTGCCAGCAGCGTGGGACAGGGAAACACCATATATTTT. The encoded protein is CASSVGQGNTIYF.

This clone has only one observation. CDR3 sequence (DNA): TGTGCCAGCAGTTTATATCCGATCCTGGATACGCAGTATTTT. Translated: CASSLYPILDTQYF. J is TRBJ2-3 and V is TRBV27; no reliable D call. Per the germline V gene, CDR1 is MNHEY and CDR2 is SMNVEV (reference sequence). CDR3 length equals 14 residues. The V and J ends lost 1 base and 6 bases respectively, with 11 bases between them.

This clone appeared once. The V gene is TRBV19, the J gene TRBJ2-7; possible D gene TRBD2, 6 bases. The CDR3 has 16 amino acids. Trimming stripped 0 bases from V and 0 bases from J, with 12 bases between. From germline, CDR1 is LNHDA and CDR2 SQIVND (reference sequence). The CDR3 protein is CASSIDPNGGSYEQYF. Written as DNA, the CDR3 is TGTGCCAGTAGTATAGATCCCAACGGGGGCTCCTACGAGCAGTACTTC.

This chain links TRBV6-1 with TRBJ2-1; the D gene is possibly TRBD2 (5 bases). CDR3 length equals 16 residues. CDR1 and CDR2 from the germline V gene are MNHNS and SASEGT. Trimming removed 2 bases from V and 6 bases from J, with 17 bases in between. The CDR3 DNA reads TGTGCCAGCAGTGAATGGGGTTGGGCTGGGAGCAATGAGCAGTTCTTC. Translation gives CASSEWGWAGSNEQFF.